This T cell receptor (beta chain) appears in the sequencing data of a study of blood T cell repertoires in COVID-19. Profiling relied on immunoSEQ multiplex PCR, and the TCRdb table lists in-frame clones only, not all of them. Here the sample spans some 270,000 clones, 85% to 90% being singletons. V was cut by 1 base and J by 5 bases, with 14 bases left in between. Germline CDR1 reads SGHDN; CDR2 reads FVKESK. This CDR3 is 15 amino acids long. This clone appeared once. The chain uses TRBV14 and TRBJ1-1; D is ambiguous. The clonotype was recovered from a woman aged 25-40 years with acute COVID-19. The source material was PBMCs or T cells enriched from blood (not recorded which). DNA of the CDR3: TGTGCCAGCAGCCAAGCCCCCGGGTTTCAAACTGAAGCTTTCTTT. This gives the protein CASSQAPGFQTEAFF.